What follows describes a single TCR beta chain. Its specificity is not known. Healthy bone marrow donors made up the donors. These data belong to a study of cytomegalovirus exposure and HLA in healthy donors. PCR primers comprised 60 Vbeta and 13 Jbeta primers. Sequencing was performed with immunoSEQ multiplex PCR; in TCRdb, only in-frame clones are kept and a portion is missing. The sample holds 170,000 or so clones, 84% seen once. The CDR3 runs to 13 residues. Per the germline V gene, CDR1 is SGHRS and CDR2 is YFSETQ. Trimming took 2 bases from V and 9 from J, leaving 12 bases between them. Study-wide results and caveats: In an earlier analysis, in several hundred donors, most V segments appeared productive either ~87% or ~30% of the time. Reported performance of the classifier showed diagnosis of cytomegalovirus status with high specificity and sensitivity.

The sample taken for sequencing was PBMCs. The chain couples TRBV5-1 to TRBJ1-5, with D perhaps matching TRBD1 (5 bases). This TCR was sampled from a boy aged 2 to 10 in good health and CMV-seronegative. The CDR3 sequence is CASSFDSRGPQHF. The CDR3 DNA follows: TGCGCCAGCAGCTTTGACAGTCGAGGGCCCCAGCATTTT. The complete variable domain, with remaining parts taken from reference TRBV5-1 and TRBJ1-5, reads KAGVTQTPRYLIKTRGQQVTLSCSPISGHRSVSWYQQTPGQGLQFLFEYFSETQRNKGNFPGRFSGRQFSNSRSEMNVSTLELGDSALYLCASSFDSRGPQHFGDGTRLSIL.